This T cell receptor beta chain was profiled in a study of Graves' ophthalmopathy and Graves' hyperthyroidism. Germline assignment: CDR1 SGHAT and CDR2 FQDESV (reference sequence). Trimming cost V 0 bases and J 0 bases; bases outside gene matches: 5. The CDR3 spans 16 residues. RNA transcripts were the template, and TCR beta CDR3 regions were amplified from them. First-round RT-PCR relied on HTBI primers, and a second-round multiplex PCR came next. TCRdb redid the calling of the multiplex PCR reads with MiXCR, one entry per CDR3 protein. Among hundreds of thousands of distinct CDR3 sequences, under 25% were seen once, and the ten largest hold under 3%. This clonotype was counted at least ten times.

The TCR was taken from a woman younger than 35 with stable Graves' hyperthyroidism. The sample was peripheral blood. This chain links TRBV11-1 with TRBJ2-7, with 7 nucleotides matching TRBD1. The CDR3 nucleotides are TGTGCCAGCAGCTTAGCGCGCAGGGGGAGCTCCTACGAGCAGTACTTC. Amino acids: CASSLARRGSSYEQYF. Complete variable domain (other parts from reference TRBV11-1 and TRBJ2-7): EAEVAQSPRYKITEKSQAVAFWCDPISGHATLYWYRQILGQGPELLVQFQDESVVDDSQLPKDRFSAERLKGVDSTLKIQPAELGDSAMYLCASSLARRGSSYEQYFGPGTRLTVT.